The 20 T cell receptor beta chains below all came from one sample that was sequenced in a study of beta chain features in type 1 diabetes. Whole-study findings and limits: Significant though moderate, a shortening of TCRB CDR3s appeared in all four CD4+ subsets of Type 1 diabetes patients.

Their antigen targets remain unknown. Expressed TCRB transcripts got sequenced, as all isolated RNA was reverse transcribed. Assay: immunoSEQ multiplex PCR; the TCRdb copy retains only in-frame clones and omits some. The sample yields about 160,000 clones, approximately 9% seen once. Sequencing input: central memory CD4+ T cells from blood. These receptor sequences come from a woman younger than 35 with type 1 diabetes.

This clone occurred a few times. The V gene is TRBV29-1, the J gene TRBJ2-3; D is undetermined. Trimming removed 4 bases at V and 2 bases at J, with 13 bases between. The CDR3 length is 14 residues. The germline gives CDR1 SQVTM, CDR2 ANQGSEA. The CDR3 DNA follows: TGCAGCGTTGGGGCGAAAACTTTCACAGATACGCAGTATTTT. Translation gives CSVGAKTFTDTQYF.

This chain uses TRBV7-2 with TRBJ1-4; 10 positions match TRBD1. The CDR3 contains 15 residues. V trimming: 1 base; J trimming: 8 bases; junction bases outside the gene matches: 4. Germline CDR1 is SGHTA and CDR2 is FQGNSA. CDR3 DNA sequence: TGTGCCAGCAGCTTAGGTGGACAGGGGGGGGAAAAACTGTTTTTT. Translating gives CASSLGGQGGEKLFF.

J is TRBJ1-1 and V is TRBV18; the D is unclear. This CDR3 is built from 15 residues. CDR1 and CDR2 from the germline V gene are KGHSH and LQKENI. Trimming stripped 3 bases from V and 1 base from J, with 12 bases between. The CDR3: CASSPRLESNTEAFF. For the CDR3, the DNA is TGTGCCAGCTCACCGCGACTAGAGTCGAACACTGAAGCTTTCTTT.

The V gene is TRBV30, the J gene TRBJ1-3; a possible D gene is TRBD1 (5 bases). V was trimmed by 4 bases and J by 0 bases, leaving 13 bases between them. Germline-derived CDR1 and CDR2 are GTSNPN and SVGIG (reference sequence). This CDR3 spans 15 amino acids. CDR3 DNA: TGTGCCTGGACCCGAATACAGGACTCTGGAAACACCATATATTTT. Its protein is CAWTRIQDSGNTIYF.

The chain carries TRBV19 and TRBJ2-1; 9 bases line up with TRBD1. Trimming cost V 1 base and J 4 bases; bases outside gene matches: 8. The germline gives CDR1 LNHDA, CDR2 SQIVND (reference sequence). This CDR3 spans 17 amino acids. DNA for the CDR3: TGTGCCAGTAGTATAGTACCTCCGGGACAGGGATACAATGAGCAGTTCTTC. It translates to CASSIVPPGQGYNEQFF.

The sample holds a few counts of this clone. The gene calls are TRBV2 and TRBJ2-1, with 8 nucleotides matching TRBD2. Germline V gene data show CDR1 as SNHLY and CDR2 as FYNNEI. CDR3 length: 15 residues. The V gene end was trimmed by 7 bases and the J gene end by 6 bases; junction bases not matched to a gene: 11. CDR3 amino acids: CASTLGLVLGNEQFF. In DNA form, the CDR3 reads TGTGCCAGCACCCTGGGACTAGTGCTGGGCAATGAGCAGTTCTTC.

This chain uses TRBV4-3 with TRBJ2-7; 7 bases align to TRBD2. The CDR3 extends over 15 amino acids. Unmatched junction bases numbered 7, after V lost 3 bases and J lost 2 bases. From germline, CDR1 is LGHNA and CDR2 YSLEER. The CDR3 region is CASSQETSLPYEQYF. CDR3 in DNA: TGCGCCAGCAGCCAGGAGACTAGCCTGCCCTACGAGCAGTACTTC.

This clone turned up a few times. The chain uses TRBV30 and TRBJ2-7; TRBD2 is a possible D gene (6 bases). The V gene's germline CDR1 is GTSNPN and CDR2 SVGIG (reference sequence). The CDR3 is made up of 14 amino acids. Trimming took off 3 bases at V and 3 bases at J, with 15 bases between the two ends. The CDR3 is CAWRRRDFHYEQYF. The CDR3 DNA follows: TGTGCCTGGAGGAGGCGGGACTTCCACTACGAGCAGTACTTC.

Worth noting for this clone: An end of the junction does not agree with germline; a read error may underlie this. This rearrangement joins TRBV2 to TRBJ1-2; D not certain. The CDR3 length is 12 residues. CDR1 SNHLY and CDR2 FYNNEI come from the germline V gene. The CDR3 loop reads CASSESSAIGSF. CDR3 bases: TGTGCCAGCAGTGAATCGTCGGCAATCGGGTCATTC.

This clone was counted at least ten times. The DNA of the CDR3 is TGTGCCAGCAGCCAGGGACTAGCCTACAATGAGCAGTTCTTC. Amino acid sequence: CASSQGLAYNEQFF. The V gene is TRBV14, the J gene TRBJ2-1; TRBD2 agrees at 8 bases. V was clipped by 3 bases and J by 2 bases; unmatched bases: 0. The CDR3 spans 14 residues. Per the germline V gene, CDR1 is SGHDN and CDR2 is FVKESK.

The CDR3 protein is CASSLLVGYEQYF. CDR3 bases: TGTGCCAGCAGTCTGCTGGTCGGCTACGAGCAGTACTTC. The rearrangement links TRBV28 to TRBJ2-7; D uncertain. Germline assignment: CDR1 MDHEN and CDR2 SYDVKM. This CDR3 spans 13 amino acids. The V end lost 5 bases, the J end lost 3 bases, and 11 bases lay between the germline ends.

There are a few counts of this clone. The chain uses TRBV7-2 and TRBJ1-2; D gene unclear. The germline CDR1 and CDR2 sequences are SGHTA and FQGNSA. The CDR3 totals 15 residues. Trimming took off 1 base at V and 2 bases at J, with 11 bases between the two ends. As DNA, the CDR3 is TGTGCCAGCAGCTTAGGATCATCAGGAAACTATGGCTACACCTTC. Its translation is CASSLGSSGNYGYTF.

This clone was counted between two and nine times. The chain carries TRBV5-1 and TRBJ2-5; TRBD1 is a possible D gene (6 bases). This CDR3 is built from 16 residues. The V and J ends lost 7 bases and 5 bases respectively, with 24 bases between them. Per the germline V gene, CDR1 is SGHRS and CDR2 is YFSETQ. The CDR3 DNA follows: TGCGCCAGCCACCGGGCAGGGGCTTCGATATCGGAGACCCAGTACTTC. This gives the protein CASHRAGASISETQYF. The variable domain in full, with the rest retrieved from reference TRBV5-1 and TRBJ2-5, is KAGVTQTPRYLIKTRGQQVTLSCSPISGHRSVSWYQQTPGQGLQFLFEYFSETQRNKGNFPGRFSGRQFSNSRSEMNVSTLELGDSALYLCASHRAGASISETQYFGPGTRLLVL.

The chain carries TRBV5-8 and TRBJ1-1; D gene unclear. Trimming pared 2 bases from V and 13 bases from J, leaving 12 bases between. CDR3 length: 11 residues. Germline V lookup: CDR1 SGHTS, CDR2 YDEGEE. Here the CDR3 reads CASSFVTGGFF. The CDR3 nucleotides are TGTGCCAGCAGCTTTGTTACCGGAGGTTTCTTT.

V usage is TRBV6-6 and J usage is TRBJ2-2; D possibly corresponds to TRBD1 (5 bases). Trimming stripped 10 bases from V and 6 bases from J, with 12 bases between. Germline V gene lookup returns CDR1 MNHNY and CDR2 SVGAGI (reference sequence). CDR3 length: 12 residues. CDR3 residues: CATGRDSGELFF. The CDR3 region has the DNA TGTGCCACCGGCAGGGATTCCGGGGAGCTGTTTTTT.

J is TRBJ2-7 and V is TRBV25-1, with 7 positions matching TRBD2. After removal of 6 bases from V and 6 bases from J, the junction contained 8 bases not matched to a gene. This CDR3 is 13 amino acids long. The germline CDR1 and CDR2 sequences are MGHDK and SYGVNS. In nucleotides, the CDR3 is TGTGCCAGCAGCCCAAGAGCGGGGCGCGAGCAGTACTTC. Translating it yields CASSPRAGREQYF.

This rearrangement joins TRBV18 to TRBJ1-1, with 12 bases aligning to TRBD1. Unmatched junction bases numbered 9, after V lost 6 bases and J lost 4 bases. This CDR3 has 16 amino acids. CDR1 KGHSH and CDR2 LQKENI come from the germline V gene. CDR3 DNA sequence: TGTGCCAGCTCCATTGGGACAGGGGGCGCGGGCACTGAAGCTTTCTTT. Translated, it gives CASSIGTGGAGTEAFF.

This chain connects TRBV18 to TRBJ2-7, with a tentative D call TRBD1 (5 bases). CDR3 length: 15 amino acids. Germline loops: CDR1 KGHSH, CDR2 LQKENI. The V end was cut by 0 bases, the J end by 3 bases, with 12 bases between. CDR3 loop: CASSPPDTKHYEQYF. The CDR3 region has the DNA TGTGCCAGCTCACCACCGGACACGAAACACTACGAGCAGTACTTC.

This clone was recorded a few times. V gene TRBV25-1 combines with J gene TRBJ2-7; 8 bases line up with TRBD2. This CDR3 contains 14 residues. J gave up 0 bases and V 6 bases, and 4 bases lay outside the gene matches. Germline values: CDR1 MGHDK, CDR2 SYGVNS. CDR3 loop: CASSIAGFSYEQYF. In DNA, the CDR3 is TGTGCCAGCAGCATAGCGGGATTCTCCTACGAGCAGTACTTC.

This clone occurred a few times. The V call is TRBV11-2, the J call TRBJ2-1; 8 nucleotides agree with TRBD1. The junction had 3 bases not matched to a gene; V was cut back by 2 bases and J by 0 bases. The CDR3 runs to 16 residues. Germline CDR1 SGHAT, CDR2 FQNNGV. The CDR3 DNA is TGTGCCAGCAGCTTACCTACAGGGGGCTCCTACAATGAGCAGTTCTTC. This sequence encodes CASSLPTGGSYNEQFF.